A selection of T cell receptor beta chains follows, all from one sample in a study of human T cells and chemical hapten exposure. In TCRdb, the RACE reads were re-called with MiXCR into one record per CDR3 protein. The sample yields under 300,000 distinct CDR3 sequences, about 8.6% seen once. This specimen was whole blood, taken in connection with sensitization to the hapten diphenylcyclopropenone (DPC). These receptors were taken from a woman in her forties with alopecia areata. Some clones in this sample may be carry-over from other donors' samples. The conserved cysteine and the conserved F or W are not part of the CDR3 here. A D gene is named only where the DNA matches it firmly. Only some rows state a clone size, as once, few, many or a class for expanded clones.

D gene,clone size,V gene,CDR3 protein
TRBD1,NA,TRBV7-2,ASSLGPGGIVQPQH
NA,few,TRBV18,ASSLWGPGANVLT
NA,few,TRBV12-3/TRBV12-4,ASSLAEVSYEQY
TRBD2,NA,TRBV7-2,ASSLEYSGSYNEQF
NA,NA,TRBV7-2,ASSFSGPDTQY
TRBD2,NA,TRBV3-1,ASSQPGGSGTGELF
NA,NA,TRBV20-1,SARDNTYEQY
TRBD1,many,TRBV3-1,ASSPSDRVTDTQY
TRBD2,few,TRBV12-3/TRBV12-4,ASSPLAGGPSYNEQF
TRBD2,NA,TRBV20-1,SGTLTSSGFYNEQF
NA,many,TRBV28,ASSPHTGPSNQPQH
NA,NA,TRBV7-2,ASTWGGGRSAF
NA,NA,TRBV6-2/TRBV6-3,ASIADGTDTQY
NA,NA,TRBV12-3/TRBV12-4,ASSLAQSGQPQH
TRBD2,many,TRBV9,ASSVMGLAGYEQY
NA,few,TRBV5-4,ASSPRDQLTYEQY
NA,NA,TRBV5-1,ASSLDGSHTYEQY
NA,many,TRBV7-2,ASSLAFGLTDTQY
TRBD2,NA,TRBV4-3,ASSQERSGKAGELF
NA,few,TRBV5-1,ASSRGGAAKAF
TRBD2,NA,TRBV28,ASSLKGREITDTQY
NA,few,TRBV4-2,ASSQVGQTGELF
TRBD1,few,TRBV12-3/TRBV12-4,ASSRQGSYNEQF
NA,few,TRBV11-2,ASSLGPGMNTEAF
NA,NA,TRBV18,ASSPAGPVSHNEQF
NA,NA,TRBV28,ASSDRLYNEQF
NA,few,TRBV7-6,ASSLMGQGGRGTQY
NA,many,TRBV4-2,ASSARSGANVLT
NA,few,TRBV18,ASSPSLAVSTDTQY
NA,NA,TRBV4-2,ASSQDRDPYYNEQF
TRBD2,few,TRBV7-9,ASSPGGTQSTGELF
NA,many,TRBV7-2,ASSLSRRPYEQY
TRBD2,few,TRBV7-2,ASSLRGTSGSEKF
NA,many,TRBV29-1,SVRGRSTDTQY
TRBD2,many,TRBV6-4,ASRGSSGSTDTQY
TRBD2,few,TRBV20-1,SASQPSGSPNEQF
TRBD2,few,TRBV7-3,ASSPTSGRMDNEQF
TRBD1,many,TRBV5-1,ASSQQGNEKLF
NA,NA,TRBV28,ASSPPQLVLGNNEQF
NA,many,TRBV28,ASSKTTPDSQH